These 29 T cell receptor beta chains came from one sample sequenced in a study of blood T cell repertoires in COVID-19. TCRdb keeps only in-frame clones here, not all; method: immunoSEQ multiplex PCR. The table shows 130,000 to 150,000 clones, with around 84% occurring only once. The sequenced sample consisted of peripheral blood. These receptors all stem from a human donor in a cohort sampled during active COVID-19.

The chain links TRBV29-1 to TRBJ1-1, with TRBD1 identical over 8 bases. Per germline, CDR1 SQVTM and CDR2 ANQGSEA. CDR3 size: 12 residues. V shed 4 bases, J shed 5 bases, and the junction held 3 bases outside the gene matches. CDR3 sequence: CSVAGQGTEAFF. In nucleotides, the CDR3 is TGCAGCGTTGCCGGACAGGGAACTGAAGCTTTCTTT.

This clone was seen only once. The rearrangement uses TRBV7-3 and TRBJ2-3; 7 positions match TRBD1. V was clipped by 5 bases and J by 1 base; unmatched bases: 9. Germline CDR1 and CDR2: SGHTA and FQGTGA. CDR3 length: 16 residues. This chain's CDR3 is CASSPTTGAGTDTQYF. For the CDR3, the DNA is TGTGCCAGCAGCCCGACAACAGGGGCAGGCACAGATACGCAGTATTTT.

This chain links TRBV6-4 with TRBJ2-2, with 10 bases that match TRBD1. J lost 6 bases, V lost 8 bases, and 6 bases had no gene match. Germline V gives CDR1 MRHNA, CDR2 SNTAGT. CDR3 length: 14 amino acids. As DNA, the CDR3 is TGTGCCAGCCGAGGACAGGGGGTTGCCGGGGAGCTGTTTTTT. It yields the protein CASRGQGVAGELFF.

In its sample, this clone was seen once. The chain is built from TRBV5-1 and TRBJ2-4; D perhaps matches TRBD1 (5 bases). CDR3 length: 15 amino acids. Germline CDR1 SGHRS, CDR2 YFSETQ. Trimming shortened V by 4 bases and J by 4 bases, and 15 bases separated the two germline ends. The CDR3 nucleotides read TGCGCCAGCAGCCAAAATGCGGACAAGAAAAACATTCAGTACTTC. It codes for CASSQNADKKNIQYF.

The gene calls are TRBV25-1 and TRBJ1-1; a possible D gene is TRBD1 (6 bases). The CDR3 runs to 14 residues. The V and J ends lost 6 bases and 5 bases respectively, with 16 bases between them. In germline, CDR1 is MGHDK, CDR2 SYGVNS. Here the CDR3 DNA reads TGTGCCAGCAGCGAAACAGGGTTTTGGACTGAAGCTTTCTTT. Its protein product is CASSETGFWTEAFF.

The gene calls are TRBV5-6 and TRBJ1-4, with D unresolved. The CDR3 is made up of 12 amino acids. Looked up from germline, CDR1 is SGHDT and CDR2 is YYEEEE. V was trimmed by 2 bases and J by 5 bases, leaving 4 bases between them. CDR3: CASSFGNEKLFF. CDR3 in DNA: TGTGCCAGCAGCTTCGGGAATGAAAAACTGTTTTTT.

The chain is built from TRBV6-1 and TRBJ1-3; 12 positions match TRBD1. CDR3 length: 17 residues. After removal of 2 bases from V and 3 bases from J, the junction contained 5 bases not matched to a gene. Per germline, CDR1 MNHNS and CDR2 SASEGT. The CDR3 loop is CASSEYGTGGFGNTIYF. Written as DNA, the CDR3 is TGTGCCAGCAGTGAATATGGGACAGGGGGCTTTGGAAACACCATATATTTT.

This clone has a single count. Written as DNA, the CDR3 is TGTGCCAGCAGCTCTTTAACTAGTTACAATGAGCAGTTCTTC. Amino acid sequence: CASSSLTSYNEQFF. The rearrangement links TRBV11-2 to TRBJ2-1; TRBD2 might be the D (5 bases). CDR1 and CDR2 from the germline V gene are SGHAT and FQNNGV. This CDR3 is built from 14 residues. V was pared by 4 bases and J by 4 bases, with 11 bases between.

This chain joins TRBV19 and TRBJ2-5, with D perhaps matching TRBD1 (6 bases). The CDR3 consists of 15 residues. Germline CDR1 LNHDA, CDR2 SQIVND (reference sequence). The ends were cut back, 6 bases at V and 2 bases at J, with 16 bases in the middle. CDR3 bases: TGTGCCAGTAGGCGGACAGCATATTCTCAAGAGACCCAGTACTTC. Its protein is CASRRTAYSQETQYF.

The chain uses TRBV28 and TRBJ1-4; 8 bases map to TRBD1. The trim removed 7 bases at V and 7 bases at J, leaving 11 bases unmatched. The germline V gene encodes CDR1 MDHEN and CDR2 SYDVKM. CDR3 length equals 15 residues. CDR3 DNA: TGTGCCAGCACCTACCCCGGGACAGGAGTTGAAAAACTGTTTTTT. It yields the protein CASTYPGTGVEKLFF.

The chain recombines TRBV5-1 with TRBJ2-7; 11 positions match TRBD1. The V segment lost 4 bases and the J segment 3 bases; nucleotides outside the gene matches: 6. In germline, CDR1 is SGHRS, CDR2 YFSETQ. There are 15 residues in the CDR3. The CDR3 coding sequence is TGCGCCAGCAGCCCAGGAGGGACAGGGGGCTACGAGCAGTACTTC. As protein: CASSPGGTGGYEQYF.

This clone has only one observation. J is TRBJ2-7 and V is TRBV7-6; 8 bases align to TRBD2. This CDR3 has 15 amino acids. Trimming took 3 bases from V and 3 from J; bases not matched to a gene: 7. Germline V lookup: CDR1 SGHVS, CDR2 FNYEAQ. The CDR3 nucleotides are TGTGCCAGCAGCTTCGCGGGGGGCCCTGGCTACGAGCAGTACTTC. Translated, it gives CASSFAGGPGYEQYF.

The V and J genes are TRBV3-1 (or the pseudogene TRBV3-2) and TRBJ1-6; no clear D gene. The CDR3 has 14 residues. Germline-derived CDR1 and CDR2 are LGHDT and YNNKEL (reference sequence). The ends were cut back, 3 bases at V and 8 bases at J, with 11 bases in the middle. DNA for the CDR3: TGTGCCAGCAGCCATTGGTCAGAAGATTCACCCCTCCACTTT. Translation: CASSHWSEDSPLHF.

In DNA, the CDR3 is TGCGCCAGCAGCTTAGGCAGGCCCACAGATACGCAGTATTTT. Translated: CASSLGRPTDTQYF. The rearrangement links TRBV5-1 to TRBJ2-3; no reliable D call. Trimming stripped 2 bases from V and 2 bases from J, with 9 bases between. This CDR3 contains 14 residues. CDR1 is SGHRS and CDR2 is YFSETQ in the germline V gene.

J is TRBJ2-7 and V is TRBV12-3 or TRBV12-4; D is perhaps TRBD1 (5 bases). Between the trimmed V and J ends, which lost 5 bases and 1 base, there was a span of 9 bases. This CDR3 contains 13 residues. CDR3 sequence (DNA): TGTGCCAGCAGTCAAGACAGTTCCTACGAGCAGTACTTC. Translation gives CASSQDSSYEQYF.

Only a few counts were recorded for this clone. This chain joins TRBV27 and TRBJ1-5; 9 bases fit TRBD1. The CDR3 length is 14 residues. Germline values: CDR1 MNHEY, CDR2 SMNVEV (reference sequence). With 6 bases clipped from V and 7 bases from J, the junction kept 7 bases outside the gene matches. CDR3: CASSRGQGRQPQHF. CDR3 DNA: TGTGCCAGCAGCCGGGGACAGGGTCGACAGCCCCAGCATTTT.

This sequence joins TRBV23-1 and TRBJ2-1, with a weak D call TRBD1 (6 bases). TRBV23-1 is an ORF; its function is uncertain. V was clipped by 0 bases and J by 4 bases, with 16 bases between them. There are 17 residues in the CDR3. CDR3 coding DNA: TGCGCCAGCAGTCAATCTAGTGTCAGGGGACGGTACAATGAGCAGTTCTTC. Its translation: CASSQSSVRGRYNEQFF.

This clone showed up just once. The gene calls are TRBV6-7 and TRBJ2-1, with TRBD2 matching 11 bases. TRBV6-7 counts as an open reading frame of uncertain function. The length of the CDR3 is 15 residues. The junction had 9 bases not matched to a gene; V was cut back by 6 bases and J by 8 bases. As DNA, the CDR3 is TGTGCCAGCAGCCCCCAACTAGCGGGAGCCCATGAGCAGTTCTTC. Encoded protein: CASSPQLAGAHEQFF.

The chain uses TRBV5-5 and TRBJ2-7; D perhaps matches TRBD1 (5 bases). The CDR3 spans 13 residues. The V and J ends lost 4 bases and 3 bases respectively, with 11 bases between them. Germline V CDR1 and CDR2: SGHKS, YYEKEE (reference sequence). CDR3: CASSKTDSYEQYF. CDR3 bases: TGTGCCAGCAGCAAAACTGACAGCTACGAGCAGTACTTC.

The rearrangement links TRBV11-3 to TRBJ2-2, with TRBD2 matching 9 bases. CDR1 is SGHNT, CDR2 YENEEA, per germline. This CDR3 region has 16 residues. Trimming cost V 5 bases and J 1 base; bases outside gene matches: 5. In nucleotides, the CDR3 is TGTGCCAGCAGCCCTTTAGCGGGAGAGAACACCGGGGAGCTGTTTTTT. This gives the protein CASSPLAGENTGELFF.

The V gene is TRBV7-2, the J gene TRBJ2-2; no firm D call. V lost 7 bases, J lost 3 bases, and 9 bases lay in between. Looked up from germline, CDR1 is SGHTA and CDR2 is FQGNSA. This CDR3 is built from 13 residues. This chain's CDR3 is CASTLLYTGELFF. The CDR3 nucleotides are TGTGCCAGCACCCTACTCTACACCGGGGAGCTGTTTTTT.

V usage is TRBV9 and J usage is TRBJ2-1; TRBD2 is a possible D gene (5 bases). Trimming took off 2 bases at V and 8 bases at J, with 11 bases between the two ends. CDR1 SGDLS and CDR2 YYNGEE come from the germline V gene. The CDR3 has 13 residues. In nucleotides, the CDR3 is TGTGCCAGCAGCGTTGGGCGGGTCGATGAGCAGTTCTTC. Translating it yields CASSVGRVDEQFF.

The chain is built from TRBV6-5 and TRBJ2-1; 11 nucleotides match TRBD1. After removal of 7 bases from V and 10 bases from J, the junction contained 9 bases not matched to a gene. The CDR3 is made up of 14 amino acids. The germline CDR1 and CDR2 sequences are MNHEY and SVGAGI. The CDR3 coding sequence is TGTGCCAGCACCTCGGGACAGGGGGTACGCGAGCAGTTCTTC. Its protein is CASTSGQGVREQFF.

This chain joins TRBV5-4 and TRBJ1-1; D perhaps matches TRBD1 (6 bases). V shed 2 bases and J shed 6 bases, with 11 bases lying between them. Germline-derived CDR1 and CDR2 are SGHNT and YYREEE (reference sequence). The CDR3 covers 13 residues. This CDR3 is CASSLRGGPEAFF. CDR3 coding DNA: TGTGCCAGCAGCTTAAGGGGGGGCCCTGAAGCTTTCTTT.

The gene calls are TRBV28 and TRBJ1-1; TRBD1 is a possible D gene (5 bases). The germline gives CDR1 MDHEN, CDR2 SYDVKM. The CDR3 sequence is 13 residues long. Trimming left V 6 bases short and J 0 bases short, with 8 bases between. The CDR3 DNA reads as TGTGCCAGCAGATGGGGCTTGAACACTGAAGCTTTCTTT. As protein: CASRWGLNTEAFF.

The chain has TRBV5-1 and TRBJ2-1; 8 positions agree with TRBD1. After removal of 0 bases from V and 5 bases from J, the junction contained 7 bases not matched to a gene. CDR3 length equals 16 residues. CDR1 is SGHRS and CDR2 is YFSETQ in the germline V gene. The CDR3 bases are TGCGCCAGCAGCTTGGTGGGACAGGCGCTAGACAATGAGCAGTTCTTC. It specifies CASSLVGQALDNEQFF. Looking up the rest from reference TRBV5-1 and TRBJ2-1 gives the full variable domain: KAGVTQTPRYLIKTRGQQVTLSCSPISGHRSVSWYQQTPGQGLQFLFEYFSETQRNKGNFPGRFSGRQFSNSRSEMNVSTLELGDSALYLCASSLVGQALDNEQFFGPGTRLTVL.

CDR3 nucleotides: TGTGCCAGCAGTCCGACTAGCGGCTACGAGCAGTACTTC. Translation gives CASSPTSGYEQYF. This chain joins TRBV27 and TRBJ2-7; 9 bases agree with TRBD2. The CDR3 has 13 residues. J was trimmed by 3 bases and V by 5 bases; bases with no gene match: 2. Looked up from germline, CDR1 is MNHEY and CDR2 is SMNVEV (reference sequence).

The rearrangement uses TRBV5-1 and TRBJ2-5, with 8 positions matching TRBD1. This CDR3 comprises 15 residues. Germline V lookup: CDR1 SGHRS, CDR2 YFSETQ. With V trimmed by 0 bases and J by 4 bases, 5 bases remained unmatched. The CDR3 is CASSLAQGGGETQYF. CDR3 nucleotides: TGCGCCAGCAGCTTGGCACAGGGGGGCGGAGAGACCCAGTACTTC.

The rearrangement joins TRBV30 to TRBJ1-1; TRBD1 aligns across 9 bases. J gave up 11 bases and V 7 bases, and 14 bases lay outside the gene matches. In germline, CDR1 is GTSNPN, CDR2 SVGIG (reference sequence). The CDR3 is 13 amino acids. The CDR3 bases are TGTGCCTACCTACAGGGGGCAATCTCTTCCGCTTTCTTT. Its translation: CAYLQGAISSAFF.